Listed below are T cell receptor beta chains from one sample, sequenced in a study of T cells after yellow fever vaccination. Using its own MiXCR run on the 5' RACE reads, TCRdb lists one record per CDR3 protein. The table lists 200,000 to 300,000 distinct CDR3 sequences, 6.5% to 8.5% of them singletons. Specimen: CD4+ T cells sorted from PBMCs, collected 15 days after the yellow fever booster vaccination. The receptors come from a man aged 25-45 years who received the YFV17D yellow fever vaccine. CDR3s include the opening cysteine and the closing phenylalanine or tryptophan. A D gene is named only where the DNA matches it firmly. Some rows mark clone size as missing; the rest say once, few, many or name a class of expanded clone.

>TRBJ1-1|.|.|TRBV29-1
TGCAGCGTCCTTGACGACTGGAACACTGAAGCTTTCTTT
CSVLDDWNTEAFF
>TRBJ1-2|.|TRBD1|TRBV7-2
TGTGCCAGCAGCCCCCGGACAGGGTCTAACTATGGCTACACCTTC
CASSPRTGSNYGYTF
>TRBJ2-3|.|TRBD2|TRBV7-7
TGTGCCAGCAGCTTAGAGCCCGTGTCGGCTAGCGGGAGTCCTACGCAGTATTTT
CASSLEPVSASGSPTQYF
>TRBJ2-1|few|TRBD2|TRBV5-5
TGTGCCAGCAGCTTTGAATTAGCGGGAGTACATGAGCAGTTCTTC
CASSFELAGVHEQFF
>TRBJ2-5|.|.|TRBV7-9
TGTGCCAGCATGGGAGAGGGGGAGACCCAGTACTTC
CASMGEGETQYF
>TRBJ2-3|many|.|TRBV7-3
TGTGCCAGCAGCTCCGACCCGCAGGGGAGTACGCAGTATTTT
CASSSDPQGSTQYF
>TRBJ2-2|few|.|TRBV5-1
TGCGCCAGCAGCCTTCAGACAGTCAACACCGGGGAGCTGTTTTTT
CASSLQTVNTGELFF
>TRBJ2-3|few|TRBD2|TRBV5-6
TGTGCCAGCAGCTCACCGGGACTAGGTCCCACAGATACGCAGTATTTT
CASSSPGLGPTDTQYF
>TRBJ2-1|.|.|TRBV19
TGTGCCAGTAGTGCCGGTCGCTCCTACAATGAGCAGTTCTTC
CASSAGRSYNEQFF
>TRBJ2-2|few|.|TRBV7-3
TGTGCCAGCAGCTTCCCCGGGGTCACCGGGGAGCTGTTTTTT
CASSFPGVTGELFF
>TRBJ2-3|.|TRBD2|TRBV5-5
TGTGCCAGCAGCTTGGGAGAGCGGGAGAGGACAGATACGCAGTATTTT
CASSLGERERTDTQYF
>TRBJ2-1|many|TRBD2|TRBV7-3
TGTGCCAGCAGCTCCGGGACTAGCTCGAATGAGCAGTTCTTC
CASSSGTSSNEQFF
>TRBJ2-5|many|TRBD1|TRBV6-1
TGTGCCAGCAGTCAACGGGACAGGGGGCTTGAGACCCAGTACTTC
CASSQRDRGLETQYF
>TRBJ2-5|.|.|TRBV5-4
TGTGCCAGCAGCTTGGGAGCTCAGGGCCCCCAAGAGACCCAGTACTTC
CASSLGAQGPQETQYF
>TRBJ2-5|few|.|TRBV5-1
TGCGCCAGCAAGCTGAACTATGACGAGACCCAGTACTTC
CASKLNYDETQYF
>TRBJ1-4|many|.|TRBV29-1
TGCAGCGTTGAATCCGGGGACCGGGAAAAACTGTTTTTT
CSVESGDREKLFF
>TRBJ2-7|.|TRBD1|TRBV30
TGTGCCTGGAGTGGGGACAGGGTCCACTACGAGCAGTACTTC
CAWSGDRVHYEQYF
>TRBJ2-5|many|.|TRBV5-6
TGTGCCAGCAGCTTCCCAGGGACAGAGACCCAGTACTTC
CASSFPGTETQYF
>TRBJ2-7|many|TRBD1|TRBV20-1
TGCAGTGCTAGTTTGGACAGGGCCGACGAGCAGTACTTC
CSASLDRADEQYF
>TRBJ2-7|many|.|TRBV12-3/TRBV12-4
TGTGCCAGCAGCCCAAGAGGGGACGAGCAGTACTTC
CASSPRGDEQYF